This entry lists 16 T cell receptor beta chains sequenced from one sample in a study of response to subunit inactivated influenza vaccine (dated by TCRdb to the late 2010s). The library was produced with RT-PCR. Sequencing was performed on an Illumina HiSeq 2500. TCRdb reran the public reads through fastp at Q25 and MiXCR, keeping productive beta chains. CDR3 protein duplicates are merged, each entry listing the most common genes and DNA. This sample is represented by 450,000 to 600,000 distinct CDR3 sequences; less than 7.5% of them were singletons. The ten most abundant clones make up about 12% of the sample. The sample was PBMCs from blood, taken around 25 months after vaccination. These receptors were collected from a man aged 50 to 69 who received an inactivated influenza vaccine. Donor details come from another sample of the same person, matched by shared clones.

The J gene is TRBJ2-5, the V gene TRBV20-1; the D gene is possibly TRBD1 (5 bases). CDR1 and CDR2 (germline): DFQATT, SNEGSKA (reference sequence). The V and J ends lost 3 bases and 5 bases respectively, with 13 bases between them. The CDR3 is made up of 13 amino acids. This CDR3 is CSASRQSRETQYF. The CDR3 DNA follows: TGCAGTGCTAGCCGACAGTCCCGGGAGACCCAGTACTTC.

This clonotype was counted many times. The genes are TRBV29-1 and TRBJ1-1, with a tentative D call TRBD1 (6 bases). The CDR3 loop spans 14 amino acids. With 4 bases removed from V and 0 bases from J, the gap between germline ends came to 12 bases. Germline V gene sequence: CDR1 SQVTM, CDR2 ANQGSEA. CDR3: CSVVIRGLNTEAFF. The CDR3 region has the DNA TGCAGCGTTGTGATCCGGGGGCTGAACACTGAAGCTTTCTTT.

The chain carries TRBV20-1 and TRBJ2-3; D ambiguous. V lost 6 bases, J lost 0 bases, and 16 bases lay in between. Germline V gene sequence: CDR1 DFQATT, CDR2 SNEGSKA (reference sequence). The CDR3 spans 15 residues. In DNA form, the CDR3 reads TGCAGTGCGGACGGGCTACCCCCTAGCACAGATACGCAGTATTTT. Translated: CSADGLPPSTDTQYF.

This clonotype was counted at least ten times. DNA for the CDR3: TGCAGTGCTACCCGGGACAGGGGCAACTATGGCTACACCTTC. Amino acid sequence: CSATRDRGNYGYTF. This chain connects TRBV20-1 to TRBJ1-2; 10 nucleotides line up with TRBD1. Trimming removed 4 bases from V and 2 bases from J; junction bases left unmatched: 4. CDR1 DFQATT and CDR2 SNEGSKA come from the germline V gene (reference sequence). The CDR3 covers 14 residues.

This clonotype was seen repeatedly, ten times or more. This chain uses TRBV28 with TRBJ2-3, with 8 bases matching TRBD2. Germline lookup yields CDR1 MDHEN and CDR2 SYDVKM. Trimming took 1 base from V and 4 from J; bases not matched to a gene: 7. This CDR3 is 16 amino acids long. The CDR3 nucleotides are TGTGCCAGCAGTTTATTGCAACGGGAGGGCCCAGATACGCAGTATTTT. Its translation is CASSLLQREGPDTQYF. Drawing the rest from reference TRBV28 and TRBJ2-3, the complete variable domain is DVKVTQSSRYLVKRTGEKVFLECVQDMDHENMFWYRQDPGLGLRLIYFSYDVKMKEKGDIPEGYSVSREKKERFSLILESASTNQTSMYLCASSLLQREGPDTQYFGPGTRLTVL.

The chain links TRBV10-3 to TRBJ1-1, with 8 bases identical to TRBD1. CDR3 length: 13 amino acids. The trim removed 10 bases at V and 4 bases at J, leaving 8 bases unmatched. Germline assignment: CDR1 ENHRY and CDR2 SYGVKD. This CDR3 is CATRDRTTTEAFF. DNA of the CDR3: TGTGCCACGCGGGACAGGACAACCACTGAAGCTTTCTTT.

The chain employs TRBV5-1 and TRBJ2-7; 9 nucleotides line up with TRBD2. CDR1 is SGHRS, CDR2 YFSETQ, per germline. This CDR3 contains 14 residues. The J segment lost 5 bases and the V segment lost 2 bases, leaving 5 bases of the junction unmatched. The CDR3 spells CASSFGGRAHEQYF. DNA for the CDR3: TGCGCCAGCAGCTTCGGCGGGAGGGCCCACGAGCAGTACTTC.

This clonotype was picked up many times. The rearrangement links TRBV4-2 to TRBJ2-5, with 8 bases lining up with TRBD1. With V trimmed by 6 bases and J by 0 bases, 6 bases remained unmatched. The germline V gene has CDR1 LGHNA and CDR2 YNFKEQ. CDR3 length: 15 amino acids. Written as DNA, the CDR3 is TGTGCCAGCAGGGGAGGACAGGGTGACCAAGAGACCCAGTACTTC. It translates to CASRGGQGDQETQYF.

This clonotype has a handful of counts. The gene calls are TRBV20-1 and TRBJ1-5; perhaps TRBD1 as D (5 bases). The germline gives CDR1 DFQATT, CDR2 SNEGSKA (reference sequence). The CDR3 length is 16 residues. V shed 5 bases and J shed 9 bases, with 26 bases lying between them. The CDR3 nucleotides are TGCAGTGCTTTCTTAGATAGTGTCGGGGCTTGGGTGCCCCAGCATTTT. The encoded protein is CSAFLDSVGAWVPQHF.

A remark on this clonotype: A junction boundary mismatches the germline segment, possibly from a read error. This chain connects TRBV6-5 to TRBJ2-2, with D possibly being TRBD2 (5 bases). Per germline, CDR1 MNHEY and CDR2 SVGAGI. The CDR3 contains 16 residues. CDR3 sequence (DNA): TGTACCAGCAGTTACTCGTACCCGGGGATTACCGGGGAGCTGTTTTTT. This codes for CTSSYSYPGITGELFF.

The chain uses TRBV7-2 and TRBJ2-3; D not resolved. Germline CDR1 reads SGHTA; CDR2 reads FQGNSA. Trimming took off 8 bases at V and 8 bases at J, with 11 bases between the two ends. The CDR3 totals 11 residues. The CDR3 region has the DNA TGTGCCAGCCGTCGTCAGAGTACGCAGTATTTT. This sequence encodes CASRRQSTQYF.

The chain is built from TRBV11-2 and TRBJ2-3; D gene uncertain. Germline V gives CDR1 SGHAT, CDR2 FQNNGV. V lost 2 bases and J lost 5, with 11 bases in between. The CDR3 runs to 14 residues. Written as DNA, the CDR3 is TGTGCCAGCAGCTTACGGCAGCTCGGAGATACGCAGTATTTT. Encoded protein: CASSLRQLGDTQYF.

CDR3 amino acids: CASRRGLAPPDTQYF. The CDR3 coding sequence is TGTGCCAGCAGACGCGGACTAGCCCCGCCGGATACGCAGTATTTT. The genes are TRBV6-2 or TRBV6-3 and TRBJ2-3; TRBD2 agrees at 8 bases. The CDR3 has 15 amino acids. Germline assignment: CDR1 MNHEY and CDR2 SVGEGT. V lost 6 bases and J lost 6; bases outside the gene matches: 11.

The gene calls are TRBV19 and TRBJ1-5, with a weak D call TRBD1 (5 bases). The V and J ends lost 2 bases and 6 bases respectively, with 11 bases between them. This CDR3 has 14 amino acids. Germline CDR1 reads LNHDA; CDR2 reads SQIVND (reference sequence). The CDR3 loop is CASSITGGGQPQHF. CDR3 nucleotide sequence: TGTGCCAGTAGTATAACGGGGGGAGGTCAGCCCCAGCATTTT.

This clonotype was counted ten times or more. The gene calls are TRBV7-9 and TRBJ1-2; D gene unclear. The CDR3 is 14 amino acids. Per germline, CDR1 SEHNR and CDR2 FQNEAQ (reference sequence). The V end was cut by 1 base, the J end by 1 base, with 7 bases between. CDR3 DNA: TGTGCCAGCAGCTTAGGTGAAATTAACTATGGCTACACCTTC. Its translation: CASSLGEINYGYTF.

This clonotype was seen many times. The rearrangement links TRBV5-1 to TRBJ2-2, with a possible D match to TRBD1 (6 bases). V was clipped by 5 bases and J by 1 base, with 12 bases between them. The CDR3 contains 15 residues. The germline V gene encodes CDR1 SGHRS and CDR2 YFSETQ. This chain's CDR3 is CASRRAQGNTGELFF. In DNA, the CDR3 is TGCGCCAGCAGGCGAGCACAGGGGAACACCGGGGAGCTGTTTTTT.